The 20 T cell receptor beta chains in this list originate from one sample, sequenced in a study of T cell repertoires in cytomegalovirus infection. TCRdb independently ran MiXCR on the reads; one entry per CDR3 protein. The repertoire holds around 750,000 distinct CDR3 sequences, with over 25% as singletons. What these receptors recognize is not known. This specimen was cultured CD8+ T cells from PBMCs, taken from culture after CMV antigen stimulation. All receptors derive from a human donor in good health (CMV status not recorded). Some clones in this sample may be carry-over from other donors' samples.

This clonotype has a handful of counts. The chain couples TRBV7-3 to TRBJ2-1, with a possible D match to TRBD1 (8 bases). V was trimmed by 5 bases and J by 6 bases, leaving 26 bases between them. Germline V CDR1 and CDR2: SGHTA, FQGTGA. CDR3 length: 18 amino acids. CDR3 coding DNA: TGTGCCAGCAGCGGCAGCACCGCAGGACAGGGCGGGAGCAATGAGCAGTTCTTC. It translates to CASSGSTAGQGGSNEQFF.

J is TRBJ2-3 and V is TRBV7-6, with unresolved D. The CDR3 runs 14 residues. The germline CDR1 and CDR2 sequences are SGHVS and FNYEAQ. The V gene lost 6 bases and the J gene lost 0 bases, with 10 bases spanning the gap. The DNA for the CDR3 is TGTGCCAGCAGTCGATACTCTAGCACAGATACGCAGTATTTT. Protein sequence: CASSRYSSTDTQYF.

This rearrangement joins TRBV5-4 to TRBJ2-5; possibly TRBD1 for D (5 bases). Per the germline V gene, CDR1 is SGHNT and CDR2 is YYREEE (reference sequence). The V gene lost 3 bases and the J gene lost 4 bases, with 16 bases spanning the gap. This CDR3 has 15 amino acids. CDR3 in amino acids: CASSSGAEPPETQYF. CDR3 in DNA: TGTGCCAGCAGCTCTGGGGCGGAGCCTCCAGAGACCCAGTACTTC.

This clonotype was counted ten times or more. This chain links TRBV7-8 with TRBJ2-6; D not certain. CDR1 SGHVS and CDR2 FQNEAQ come from the germline V gene. This CDR3 is built from 18 residues. Deletions cut 3 bases from V and 0 bases from J, with 15 bases between. The CDR3 bases are TGTGCCAGCAGCTTGGCCCCCCGGGCAAACTCTGGGGCCAACGTCCTGACTTTC. It translates to CASSLAPRANSGANVLTF.

As for this clonotype: The junction does not match germline at one end; this may be a read error. The chain recombines TRBV2 with TRBJ2-1, with D unresolved. The CDR3 has 11 residues. Germline CDR1 is SNHLY and CDR2 is FYNNEI. The CDR3 sequence: CDSRPLYEQFF. As DNA, the CDR3 is TGTGACAGCAGGCCTCTGTATGAGCAGTTCTTC.

DNA of the CDR3: TGTGCCAGCAGCCCCATGGGCAGACAGAACACTGAAGCTTTCTTT. This codes for CASSPMGRQNTEAFF. V and J are TRBV11-2 and TRBJ1-1, with D uncertain. This CDR3 region has 15 residues. The germline CDR1 and CDR2 sequences are SGHAT and FQNNGV. V was pared by 5 bases and J by 1 base, with 14 bases between.

This clonotype came up a few times. CDR3 protein: CASRGQGAQFF. The CDR3 bases are TGTGCCAGCAGGGGACAGGGTGCGCAGTTCTTC. V and J are TRBV6-1 and TRBJ2-1; 9 nucleotides match TRBD1. J gave up 12 bases and V 6 bases, and 3 bases lay outside the gene matches. This CDR3 has 11 residues. Germline lookup yields CDR1 MNHNS and CDR2 SASEGT.

This clonotype has just a few counts. The chain employs TRBV18 and TRBJ2-6; 9 bases align to TRBD1. V lost 1 base to trimming and J lost 3 bases; unmatched junction nucleotides: 7. CDR1 and CDR2 from the germline V gene are KGHSH and LQKENI. The CDR3 has 18 residues. The CDR3 here is CASSPRMGQGFGANVLTF. The CDR3, as DNA: TGTGCCAGCTCACCACGCATGGGACAGGGATTTGGGGCCAACGTCCTGACTTTC.

The J gene is TRBJ1-5, the V gene TRBV4-1, with TRBD1 matching over 9 bases. Germline V gene data show CDR1 as MGHRA and CDR2 as YSYEKL. This CDR3 is built from 15 residues. V was pared by 3 bases and J by 7 bases, with 7 bases of the junction left unmatched. The CDR3 DNA is TGCGCCAGCAGCCAGGTAACAGGGGGCTGGCAGCCCCAGCATTTT. Translation gives CASSQVTGGWQPQHF.

The chain combines TRBV29-1 with TRBJ1-4; D call uncertain. Trimming cost V 2 bases and J 8 bases, with 12 bases left between them. Germline V gives CDR1 SQVTM, CDR2 ANQGSEA. The CDR3 contains 13 residues. The CDR3 DNA follows: TGCAGCGTTGAAAAGGACGAGGCGGAAAAACTGTTTTTT. Its protein product is CSVEKDEAEKLFF.

This clonotype has a count of ten or more. The chain couples TRBV7-2 to TRBJ1-1, with D unclear. Deletions cut 8 bases from V and 0 bases from J, with 4 bases between. Germline CDR1 is SGHTA and CDR2 is FQGNSA. The CDR3 length is 11 residues. For the CDR3, the DNA is TGTGCCAGCTTGATGAACACTGAAGCTTTCTTT. Amino acids: CASLMNTEAFF.

This clonotype has just a few counts. The V call is TRBV7-6, the J call TRBJ1-5; no clear D gene. In germline, CDR1 is SGHVS, CDR2 FNYEAQ. V was trimmed by 0 bases and J by 6 bases, leaving 12 bases between them. This CDR3 is built from 15 residues. DNA of the CDR3: TGTGCCAGCAGCTTAGCTTCCGGGCCCACTCAGCCCCAGCATTTT. Residues: CASSLASGPTQPQHF.

This clonotype was seen at least ten times. The gene calls are TRBV12-3 or TRBV12-4 and TRBJ2-3; 7 bases are shared with TRBD1. There are 15 residues in the CDR3. The V and J ends lost 3 bases and 1 base, in that order; junction bases with no gene match: 4. CDR3 amino acids: CASSFPGTGTDTQYF. CDR3 sequence (DNA): TGTGCCAGCAGTTTTCCCGGGACAGGCACAGATACGCAGTATTTT.

This clonotype was seen only a few times. This chain joins TRBV7-6 and TRBJ1-1, with 7 bases identical to TRBD1. The V gene end was trimmed by 5 bases and the J gene end by 6 bases; junction bases not matched to a gene: 9. This CDR3 has 14 residues. The germline V gene encodes CDR1 SGHVS and CDR2 FNYEAQ. The CDR3: CASSARVTGSEAFF. CDR3 bases: TGTGCCAGCAGCGCTAGGGTGACAGGGTCTGAAGCTTTCTTT.

V usage is TRBV5-4 and J usage is TRBJ2-1; TRBD2 aligns across 15 bases. The ends lost 3 bases at V and 6 bases at J; junction bases unmatched: 7. Looked up from germline, CDR1 is SGHNT and CDR2 is YYREEE (reference sequence). The length of the CDR3 is 17 residues. CDR3 amino acids: CASSSGLAGGDRNEQFF. In DNA, the CDR3 is TGTGCCAGCAGCTCAGGACTAGCGGGGGGGGACCGCAATGAGCAGTTCTTC.

CDR3 DNA sequence: TGTGCCAGCAGTGAATACATCGGACAGAACACTGAAGCTTTCTTT. Encoded protein: CASSEYIGQNTEAFF. The chain couples TRBV25-1 to TRBJ1-1; a possible D gene is TRBD1 (5 bases). This CDR3 is 15 amino acids long. Trimming took 0 bases from V and 1 from J, leaving 9 bases between them. The germline CDR1 and CDR2 sequences are MGHDK and SYGVNS. The complete variable domain, with remaining parts taken from reference TRBV25-1 and TRBJ1-1, reads EADIYQTPRYLVIGTGKKITLECSQTMGHDKMYWYQQDPGMELHLIHYSYGVNSTEKGDLSSESTVSRIRTEHFPLTLESARPSHTSQYLCASSEYIGQNTEAFFGQGTRLTVV.

The chain links TRBV11-3 to TRBJ1-1; no clear D. With 0 bases removed from V and 0 bases from J, the gap between germline ends came to 8 bases. CDR1 is SGHNT and CDR2 is YENEEA in the germline V gene. This CDR3 comprises 15 residues. Here the CDR3 DNA reads TGTGCCAGCAGCTTAGACAGCCGGATGAACACTGAAGCTTTCTTT. Amino acid sequence: CASSLDSRMNTEAFF.

This clonotype was counted between two and nine times. The chain uses TRBV7-3 and TRBJ1-1, with D hard to call. CDR3 length: 14 residues. Per germline, CDR1 SGHTA and CDR2 FQGTGA. Trimming left V 0 bases short and J 4 bases short, with 9 bases between. The CDR3 DNA sequence: TGTGCCAGCAGCTTAACAGGGATTGTCACTGAAGCTTTCTTT. It translates to CASSLTGIVTEAFF.

This clonotype came up a few times. The rearrangement links TRBV7-6 to TRBJ1-1, with a possible D match to TRBD1 (6 bases). CDR1 SGHVS and CDR2 FNYEAQ come from the germline V gene. Trimming stripped 6 bases from V and 1 base from J, with 18 bases between. The CDR3 contains 16 residues. The CDR3 sequence: CASRRSGGATNTEAFF. The CDR3 DNA is TGTGCCAGCAGACGGTCCGGGGGGGCAACGAACACTGAAGCTTTCTTT.

The V and J genes are TRBV4-1 and TRBJ2-3; 7 bases are shared with TRBD2. Germline V gene lookup returns CDR1 MGHRA and CDR2 YSYEKL. The CDR3 sequence is 18 residues long. J gave up 2 bases and V 0 bases, and 11 bases lay outside the gene matches. CDR3 protein: CASSQDEYKRGVTDTQYF. The CDR3 DNA follows: TGCGCCAGCAGCCAAGACGAATACAAGCGGGGAGTCACAGATACGCAGTATTTT.